The T cell receptor (beta chain) described here comes from a study of cytomegalovirus exposure and HLA in healthy donors (TCRdb year 2017). For context, the study as a whole: An earlier analysis of 550 to 700 of the donors reported 250 to 350 Gb of sequence data and roughly 100 million unique TCR beta sequences from roughly 180 million T cells. Using immunosequencing, the study profiled T cell repertoires from about 650 subjects and related those repertoires to cytomegalovirus serostatus. Donor age, sex, ethnicity and CMV serostatus were compiled together with the repertoire data. Among the approximately 420 genotyped donors, around 81% belonged to the genetic ancestry cluster associated with self-reported Caucasian donors. An early release that covered more than 550 HLA-typed donors contained approximately 300 gigabases of sequencing data and 65 million to 100 million unique TCR sequences. Among approximately 370 genotyped donors of the cohort, an average of roughly 230,000 unique TCR beta nucleotide sequences was sequenced per donor, of which roughly 18% were non-productive. A later genetic analysis used genome-wide SNP genotypes for about three fifths of the roughly 700 donors, treating that subset as a discovery cohort. HLA typing included class I and class II loci at four-digit resolution. To study patterns of TCR occurrence, a later analysis re-analyzed previously published TCR beta repertoires from 700 or so donors and added high-resolution HLA genotyping. In addition to the first cohort of 666 subjects, a separate validation cohort of 120 different subjects was used. In the later analysis, no new phenotypic data were used to find candidate immune exposures; instead, reliance was placed on TCR beta sequences and their occurrence across donors. Every repertoire in the discovery cohort had been generated on one and the same sequencing platform. To decide whether each TCR beta V gene segment behaved as functional or pseudogenic, an earlier analysis of some 600 of the donors relied on high-throughput TCR beta sequencing. High-throughput TCR immunosequencing, statistical association of individual TCRs with disease status, and machine learning were combined to predict cytomegalovirus infection status. Roughly 5 DR-DQ haplotypes were handled as single units for association and clustering because linkage in the cohort was strong. The number of typed donors differed by locus: roughly 629-640 for A, B, C, DRB1 and DQB1; some 540 for DQA1; over 600 for DPA1; and 400 to 480 for DPB1. The study aimed to test whether signatures of past pathogen exposure could be identified by cataloging public T cell receptors. The paper's findings and limits, for the study overall: Presence/absence analyses assumed roughly uniform sequencing depth across donors, an assumption that may not hold. In a later analysis, HLA-associated TCR beta chains were found to be more clonally expanded and to have lower generation probabilities than equally common non-associated chains. A later analysis found that most CMV-associated TCR beta chains appeared HLA-restricted, with HLA associations seemingly driven largely by CMV exposure. When HLA alleles, especially DR and DQ, strongly co-occurred, attributing TCR associations to individual alleles was difficult. Correlated functional status among segregating V segments might reflect linkage disequilibrium, but an unknown experimental factor could not be ruled out. Roughly 17 rarely observed V segments, including chromosome 9 orphons, were excluded from the earlier analysis of several hundred of the donors because counts were too low. Several of the top co-occurrence clusters appeared to be linked to parvovirus B19, influenza, CMV and Epstein-Barr virus, according to a later analysis. A few of the identified cytomegalovirus-associated TCR beta chains were confirmed in vitro to be specific for cytomegalovirus antigens. While some public TCRs were present in many individuals, most TCR sequences turned up only very rarely across donors. Broadly in line with IMGT annotations, most TCR beta V segments showed up in productive rearrangements about 87% or about 30% of the time in an earlier analysis of several hundred of the donors. The classifier was reported to diagnose cytomegalovirus status with high specificity and sensitivity in both the original cohort and the validation cohort. For the cohort, immune exposure information was limited to CMV serostatus. In the study, around 150 TCR beta chains were listed as associated with cytomegalovirus. In a later analysis, some 17,000 TCR beta sequences were associated with specific HLA alleles at a false discovery rate of 0.05. HLA typing was unavailable for some donors at each locus, so association tests used only the typed subset. A cluster of highly shared sequence variants was judged likely to be a technical artifact of the sequencing pipeline. Because the 87-base-pair reads could not distinguish some IMGT-functional V segments, including TRBV6-2 and TRBV6-3, those segments were excluded. In this cohort, only TCR beta chains were sequenced, and detectable features were limited by the absence of alpha or paired-chain data. In a later genetic analysis, a missense DCLRE1C variant was associated with V-gene and J-gene trimming of TCR beta chains, and the association was replicated in an independent cohort. A later analysis found that TCR association rates varied across HLA loci, with DRB1 alleles showing the most associated TCRs and HLA-C alleles the fewest. A later genetic analysis reported fewer N-insertions in productive TCRs among donors in an Asian-associated ancestry cluster than the roughly 620-donor mean. It was suggested by the authors that the approach could potentially be generalized to other disease states and immunological phenotypes. A further reported finding was that TCR beta sequences accurately predicted the HLA-A and HLA-B alleles for most subjects in the first cohort.

Library preparation was by the immunoSEQ multiplex PCR assay. For the multiplex PCR, a mixture combining 60 forward primers for TCR Vbeta segments and 13 reverse primers for TCR Jbeta segments was used. The CDR3 region of rearranged TCR beta genes was amplified from genomic DNA by a multiplex PCR assay. Amplified TCR beta libraries were sequenced as 87-base-pair reads on the Illumina HiSeq System. Concerning the study's data processing: Across the 670 or so repertoires, a later analysis counted approximately 75 million unique TCR beta chains, around 11 million of which were shared by at least two donors. Raw reads were error-corrected and collapsed into unique sequences with a nearest-neighbor algorithm that merged closely related sequences to remove PCR and sequencing errors. V, D and J gene segments were assigned by aligning CDR3 sequences to IMGT reference sequences. Each retained sequence needed at least a six-nucleotide match to both a V gene segment and a J gene segment. A rearrangement counted as productive if the CDR3 had no stop codons and remained in frame with V and J, and every other rearrangement counted as non-productive. Following IMGT convention, CDR3 was defined as the stretch from the second conserved V-encoded cysteine up to the conserved J-encoded phenylalanine. The earlier analysis of 587 of the donors excluded any sequence lacking an unambiguous match to a single V gene segment. An earlier analysis of several hundred of the donors called V segments functional above 56.7% productive rearrangements and segregating when the between-donor standard deviation exceeded 5%. A statistical classification framework was built for diagnosing cytomegalovirus status from the catalog of TCR beta chain sequences. V and J gene assignment, in a later analysis, came from comparing TCR nucleotide sequences with IMGT/GENE-DB human TR gene sequences. In a later analysis, CDR3 sequences and most-parsimonious VDJ recombination scenarios were assigned using the TCRdist pipeline. In a later analysis, each TCR beta chain was defined by its CDR3 amino acid sequence together with its V-gene family, and reads lacking a unique V-gene family were excluded. As a way to deal with suspected cross-contamination and a sequencing artifact, a later analysis dropped over 550 nucleotide sequences that were highly shared and had low generation probability. In a later analysis, a clonal expansion index for each public chain was calculated from normalized within-repertoire ranks of inferred template counts. Generation probabilities in a later analysis came from a VDJ recombination model fitted to out-of-frame rearrangements, and those results were checked against IGoR. A later analysis scored TCR-TCR, TCR-HLA and TCR-CMV co-occurrence with hypergeometric tests, applying a repertoire-size bias correction to TCR pairs. False discovery rates were estimated in a later analysis by permuting HLA or CMV assignments 20 times. In a later analysis, co-occurring TCRs were grouped with DBSCAN, and TCRdist sequence similarity was added when clustering was performed within HLA-allele-positive subsets. Repertoires with fewer than 30,000 or more than 120,000 public chains were left out of co-occurrence clustering, as were about 5 repertoires with anomalous nucleotide sharing. Entries here come from immuneACCESS through TCRdb and include only in-frame sequences with V and J called. Some clones fail to appear in such tables; in the studies checked, an unresolved V gene covers under half of the shortfall, and the cause of the remainder is unknown. The V and J calls and clone size come from that table; D and trimming were worked out from the DNA. The table held for this sample gives about 140,000 clones. 0.9% to 1% of the sample rests with the top ten.

The cohort consisted of some 730 healthy bone marrow donors. At the time of sampling, all cohort members were nominally healthy, though unrecorded immune exposures were likely present. The donor tested CMV seronegative, placing the donor among the approximately 400 seronegative members of the cohort. A peripheral blood sample was collected from each donor, and TCR beta sequencing was performed on peripheral blood mononuclear cells. Genomic DNA extraction from the blood cell samples was performed with the Qiagen DNeasy Blood Extraction Kit. With regard to this clone: Its antigen remains unidentified.

Trimming at the junction amounts to 3 bases on V and 3 bases on J, and the germline ends lie 12 bases apart. The CDR3 contains 14 residues, cysteine and phenylalanine counted. Kept here is only the CDR3 DNA, which spans 42 bases and is read in frame from base 1. CDR1 and CDR2 are read off the germline V gene (reference sequence) as SEHNR and FQNEAQ. Sample: PBMCs. The sequence derives from a male donor in good health and CMV-seronegative. The chain was built from TRBV7-9 and TRBJ2-7, and perhaps TRBD2 as D gene, on 6 matching bases. The nucleotides are TGTGCCAGCAGCTTGGGGACCGGGAGCTACGAGCAGTACTTC. The translation is CASSLGTGSYEQYF.